The present entry profiles one T cell receptor beta chain with its context. The antigen is unknown. This record belongs to a study of tumor-infiltrating lymphocytes in localized non-small cell lung cancer. Study in general: Patients included smokers and never-smokers with various histologies, some sampled after neoadjuvant chemotherapy.

Points from the study as a whole: Different pieces of the same tissue went to different assays, confounding technical variation with intratumor heterogeneity.

V was pared by 6 bases and J by 13 bases, with 24 bases between. CDR3 length: 14 amino acids. Per the germline V gene, CDR1 is SNHLY and CDR2 is FYNNEI. The repertoire was sequenced with immunoSEQ multiplex PCR; TCRdb's copy has only in-frame clones and lacks some. Altogether just under 5,000 clones are present, approximately 95% being singletons, with the ten largest covering around 3.1%. This TCR derives from a human donor with non-small cell lung cancer. Sample: uninvolved lung tissue not adjacent to the tumor. The chain uses TRBV2 and TRBJ1-1; D not certain. The CDR3 DNA reads TGTGCCAGCAGGAGGACCTACCTTGATCATCTTTATTTCTTT. It yields the protein CASRRTYLDHLYFF.